In its sample, the clone carrying this T cell receptor beta chain was seen a few times. This record comes from a study of OX40 agonist ivuxolimab in advanced cancers. The wider study: Patients treated during dose escalation were battling hepatocellular carcinoma, melanoma, renal cell or head and neck cancer.

V was cut by 2 bases and J by 0 bases, with 14 bases left in between. CDR3 length: 17 residues. Germline CDR1 and CDR2: SEHNR and FQNEAQ (reference sequence). Clones were sequenced by immunoSEQ multiplex PCR, and TCRdb holds only the in-frame ones, with some missing. Of some 66,000 clones listed, about 85% are singletons. The receptor was isolated from an adult with an advanced solid tumor such as melanoma, head and neck, liver or kidney cancer. This specimen was CD4+ or CD8+ T cells sorted from blood, taken in a trial of the OX40 agonist ivuxolimab. This rearrangement joins TRBV7-9 to TRBJ2-4, with D unclear. The CDR3 sequence: CASSLRQASGAKNIQYF. The CDR3 nucleotides read TGTGCCAGCAGCTTAAGGCAGGCCTCTGGAGCCAAAAACATTCAGTACTTC. The full variable domain, its missing parts supplied by reference TRBV7-9 and TRBJ2-4, is DTGVSQNPRHKITKRGQNVTFRCDPISEHNRLYWYRQTLGQGPEFLTYFQNEAQLEKSRLLSDRFSAERPKGSFSTLEIQRTEQGDSAMYLCASSLRQASGAKNIQYFGAGTRLSVL.